A selection of T cell receptor beta chains follows, all from one sample in a study of cytomegalovirus exposure and HLA in healthy donors. Using immunoSEQ multiplex PCR, the repertoire was profiled, and TCRdb retains in-frame clones only, with some absent. There are about 55,000 clones in the sample; roughly 71% occur only once, and 30% to 35% lies in the top ten. The specimen sequenced was PBMCs. These receptors all stem from a middle-aged man in good health and CMV-seropositive. The CDR3 runs from the conserved cysteine through the conserved F or W. The D gene is left open where the match is weak. Size is omitted from some rows. Given values are once, few, many or a class for expanded clones.

TRBV2,once,TRBJ2-7,NA,TGTGCCAGCAGTGCGCGACATTCCCACGAGCAGTACTTC,CASSARHSHEQYF
TRBV6-1,NA,TRBJ2-5,TRBD2,TGTGCCAGCAGTTCCTATAGCGGGGGGCAAGAGACCCAGTACTTC,CASSSYSGGQETQYF
TRBV7-2,NA,TRBJ2-1,TRBD2,TGTGCCAGCAGCTTAGATCGACTAGCGGGGAGACCCAATGAGCAGTTCTTC,CASSLDRLAGRPNEQFF
TRBV6-5,NA,TRBJ2-2,NA,TGTGCCAGCAGTTACGCCCCGGGAAGTTGGGAGCTGTTTTTT,CASSYAPGSWELFF
TRBV6-5,NA,TRBJ2-1,TRBD1,TGTGCCAGCAGTTATAAGGGGACAGGGCTAAGTGAGCAGTTCTTC,CASSYKGTGLSEQFF
TRBV7-8,NA,TRBJ1-2,TRBD1,TGTGCCAGCAGCTACCGGGACAGGGAGGACGGCGGAGATGGCTACACCTTC,CASSYRDREDGGDGYTF
TRBV5-1,NA,TRBJ1-1,NA,TGCGCCAGCACCCCAGGACACGGGAACACTGAAGCTTTCTTT,CASTPGHGNTEAFF
TRBV5-4,NA,TRBJ1-2,TRBD1,TGTGCCAGCAGCTTGGACAGGGGGGTCCGTGGCTACACCTTC,CASSLDRGVRGYTF
TRBV5-4,NA,TRBJ2-1,TRBD2,TGTGCCAGCAGCTTGGCTAGCGGGGGGAGCTCCTACAATGAGCAGTTCTTC,CASSLASGGSSYNEQFF
TRBV19,NA,TRBJ1-6,NA,TGTGCCAGTAGAAGCGGCGGGGATTCACCCCTCCACTTT,CASRSGGDSPLHF
TRBV5-6,few,TRBJ1-1,TRBD1,TGTGCCAGCAGCGGGGACAGGGGGTTTACTGAAGCTTTCTTT,CASSGDRGFTEAFF
TRBV5-1,NA,TRBJ2-7,NA,TGCGCCAGCAGCTCGGACGGCAGGAGGGCCTCCTACGAGCAGTACTTC,CASSSDGRRASYEQYF
TRBV6-5,NA,TRBJ1-2,NA,TGTGCCAGCAGGTCCGGACTGAACCTCTATGGCTACACCTTC,CASRSGLNLYGYTF
TRBV11-2,NA,TRBJ1-4,NA,TGTGCCAGCACCCCAGGTCATGAAAAACTGTTTTTT,CASTPGHEKLFF
TRBV6-5,NA,TRBJ1-2,NA,TGTGCCAGCAGTTACTCCAGACGGGGAGGCTACACCTTC,CASSYSRRGGYTF
TRBV4-2,NA,TRBJ2-3,TRBD2,TGTGCCAGCAGCCCCCGTGGTAGCGGGGGGGCAGATACGCAGTATTTT,CASSPRGSGGADTQYF
TRBV27,NA,TRBJ2-3,NA,TGTGCCAGCAACTCGCGAGGCACAGATACGCAGTATTTT,CASNSRGTDTQYF
TRBV5-4,NA,TRBJ2-1,NA,TGTGCCAGCAGCTTGGGAGGGTCCTACAATGAGCAGTTCTTC,CASSLGGSYNEQFF